This T cell receptor beta chain stems from a study of blood T cell repertoires in COVID-19. Turning to the study itself: Acute and convalescent COVID-19 samples came from the United States, Italy and Spain. The cDNA or gDNA used as material had been derived from T cells, B-cell-depleted T cells, or PBMCs.

Per the authors' pipeline: Nucleated cell counts were estimated from reference gene primer amplification. The data were produced by immunoSEQ multiplex PCR, yet TCRdb's version contains in-frame clones alone and is incomplete. Clone size and V and J calls were adopted from that table, with D and trimming inferred from the DNA. The data hold about 64,000 clones, with 80% to 90% observed a single time. This CDR3 comprises 16 residues. Per germline, CDR1 KGHDR and CDR2 SFDVKD. Trimming cost V 5 bases and J 2 bases, with 14 bases left between them. The chain couples TRBV24-1 to TRBJ2-2; a weak D match, TRBD2 (5 bases). The receptor's source is a man in his forties with acute or convalescent COVID-19. The sequencing sample was made of peripheral blood. CDR3 nucleotides: TGTGCCACCAGTGGAATAAAGGAGGAAAACACCGGGGAGCTGTTTTTT. It encodes CATSGIKEENTGELFF.